This T cell receptor beta chain was obtained from a study of shared clonotypes between healthy human individuals. Overall study results and limits: Non-shared clonotypes had lower generation probabilities than those shared by all four donors.

Trimming cost V 3 bases and J 6 bases; bases outside gene matches: 5. Germline V gives CDR1 KGHSH, CDR2 LQKENI. CDR3 size: 14 residues. The data were produced by immunoSEQ multiplex PCR, yet TCRdb's version contains in-frame clones alone and is incomplete. This sample yields more than 1,200,000 clones, of which around 98.5% are seen a single time; roughly 0.35% belongs to the top ten. Naive CD45RA+ and memory CD45RA-negative subsets were split from CD4+ cells. This clone was recorded only once. Its target is not known. The sample holds other DNA sequences that translate to the same CDR3. The TCR originated in a man aged 25-40 years in good health. The chain carries TRBV18 and TRBJ1-1; 9 positions match TRBD1. Sequencing input: naive CD4+ T cells sorted from blood. Subset: CD45RA+ positively selected. In DNA form, the CDR3 reads TGTGCCAGCTCACCCGGGACAGGGAGGGCTGAAGCTTTCTTT. It is translated as CASSPGTGRAEAFF.